Given below is one T cell receptor beta chain in context. Its antigen is undetermined. This entry is derived from a study of cytomegalovirus exposure and HLA in healthy donors. General study findings and limits: Donors belonging to an Asian-associated ancestry cluster reportedly showed fewer N-insertions in productive TCRs than the approximately 670-donor mean, according to what a later analysis found.

The V and J ends lost 8 bases and 3 bases respectively, with 17 bases between them. Germline V gene data show CDR1 as MNHNS and CDR2 as SASEGT. The CDR3 is 14 amino acids. The PCR contained 60 Vbeta and 13 Jbeta primers. TCRdb's table, derived via immunoSEQ multiplex PCR, lists solely in-frame clones and lacks some. Of 90,000 to 150,000 clones listed, 78% are singletons. The rearrangement links TRBV6-1 to TRBJ2-7; D perhaps matches TRBD1 (5 bases). The sample consisted of PBMCs. The sequence was obtained from a woman aged 25 to 45 in good health and CMV-seropositive. CDR3 nucleotides: TGTGCCAGCGATAGGACAATGGGCGTCTACGAGCAGTACTTC. The encoded protein is CASDRTMGVYEQYF.